This TCR beta chain was recorded in a study of identical twins. The length of the CDR3 is 13 residues. Trimming took 10 bases from V and 1 from J; bases not matched to a gene: 5. Germline CDR1 reads ENHRY; CDR2 reads SYGVKD. One entry per CDR3 protein, called by TCRdb with MiXCR from the 5' RACE reads. The table records about 240,000 distinct CDR3 sequences, 10% of them present only once. This chain connects TRBV10-3 to TRBJ2-5; TRBD2 matches at 8 bases. Sample: memory T cells sorted from blood. This TCR came from a man aged 50-59 years in good health. This CDR3 reads CANSGGSQETQYF. DNA for the CDR3: TGTGCCAACAGCGGGGGTAGCCAAGAGACCCAGTACTTC.